The 21 T cell receptor beta chains below were found in one sample sequenced in a study of T cell responses to AZD1222 COVID-19 vaccine. Assay used: immunoSEQ multiplex PCR; TCRdb lists only in-frame clones, some missing. The data show about 97,000 clones, around 83% seen once. This sample comprised peripheral blood, obtained on day 0 of AZD1222 vaccination. These receptors all come from an adult in good health.

The chain uses TRBV7-9 and TRBJ2-1; weak D call: TRBD2 (6 bases). The CDR3 has 15 amino acids. The germline CDR1 and CDR2 sequences are SEHNR and FQNEAQ (reference sequence). Deletions cut 6 bases from V and 6 bases from J, with 18 bases between. The CDR3 nucleotides read TGTGCCAGCAGGGACGCCCTAGCGACGGGCAATGAGCAGTTCTTC. Amino acid sequence: CASRDALATGNEQFF.

The chain joins TRBV19 to TRBJ2-3, with 8 nucleotides matching TRBD2. CDR1 is LNHDA, CDR2 SQIVND, per germline (reference sequence). Losses at the gene ends were 3 bases for V and 5 bases for J; bases not matched to a gene: 4. This CDR3 spans 14 amino acids. The CDR3 DNA reads TGTGCCAGTAGTATGAACGGGAGGGGAGATACGCAGTATTTT. This translates into CASSMNGRGDTQYF.

This chain connects TRBV28 to TRBJ1-5, with a weak D call TRBD1 (6 bases). In germline, CDR1 is MDHEN, CDR2 SYDVKM. V lost 7 bases and J lost 3, with 13 bases in between. The CDR3 runs to 14 residues. The CDR3 sequence: CASIKPGHNQPQHF. The CDR3 DNA follows: TGTGCCAGCATTAAACCGGGACACAATCAGCCCCAGCATTTT. Full variable domain (outside the CDR3, taken from reference TRBV28 and TRBJ1-5): DVKVTQSSRYLVKRTGEKVFLECVQDMDHENMFWYRQDPGLGLRLIYFSYDVKMKEKGDIPEGYSVSREKKERFSLILESASTNQTSMYLCASIKPGHNQPQHFGDGTRLSIL.

This chain joins TRBV6-5 and TRBJ1-2; D gene unclear. V was pared by 5 bases and J by 1 base, with 11 bases between. CDR1 and CDR2 from the germline V gene are MNHEY and SVGAGI. The CDR3 runs 14 residues. The CDR3 nucleotides are TGTGCCAGCAGTATACAGACCAATAACTATGGCTACACCTTC. It is translated as CASSIQTNNYGYTF.

The chain combines TRBV3-1 (or the pseudogene TRBV3-2) with TRBJ1-1; no definite D call. The CDR3 has 13 amino acids. Trimming removed 2 bases at V and 3 bases at J, with 7 bases between. Per germline, CDR1 LGHDT and CDR2 YNNKEL (reference sequence). This CDR3 reads CASSQKGYTEAFF. As DNA, the CDR3 is TGTGCCAGCAGCCAAAAGGGCTACACTGAAGCTTTCTTT.

The rearrangement links TRBV7-8 to TRBJ2-5, with TRBD2 matching over 9 bases. V lost 5 bases to trimming and J lost 5 bases; unmatched junction nucleotides: 9. The CDR3 spans 15 residues. CDR1 is SGHVS, CDR2 FQNEAQ, per germline. The CDR3 coding sequence is TGTGCCAGCAGCACCCTAGCGGGGAGGTGGGAGACCCAGTACTTC. As protein: CASSTLAGRWETQYF. Using reference TRBV7-8 and TRBJ2-5 for the parts outside the CDR3, the full variable domain is GAGVSQSPRYKVAKRGQDVALRCDPISGHVSLFWYQQALGQGPEFLTYFQNEAQLDKSGLPSDRFFAERPEGSVSTLKIQRTQQEDSAVYLCASSTLAGRWETQYFGPGTRLLVL.

This clone has just one count. The chain uses TRBV6-5 and TRBJ2-7, with TRBD1 matching over 9 bases. This CDR3 region has 14 residues. The junction had 9 bases not matched to a gene; V was cut back by 6 bases and J by 6 bases. Germline V gene lookup returns CDR1 MNHEY and CDR2 SVGAGI. The CDR3 DNA follows: TGTGCCAGCAGCCGGGACAGGGTCTTAATCGAGCAGTACTTC. Its translation: CASSRDRVLIEQYF.

The chain has TRBV5-1 and TRBJ2-1; weak D call: TRBD2 (6 bases). In germline, CDR1 is SGHRS, CDR2 YFSETQ. Trimming pared 4 bases from V and 4 bases from J, leaving 9 bases between. The CDR3 is 13 amino acids. The CDR3: CASSGGLYNEQFF. The CDR3 DNA is TGCGCCAGCAGCGGAGGGCTTTACAATGAGCAGTTCTTC.

The chain uses TRBV6-6 and TRBJ2-7; unclear D gene. The CDR3 contains 10 residues. CDR1 is MNHNY and CDR2 is SVGAGI in the germline V gene (reference sequence). V was shortened by 7 bases and J by 5 bases, with 6 bases between the two germline ends. The CDR3 reads CASKENEQYF. DNA of the CDR3: TGTGCCAGCAAAGAAAACGAGCAGTACTTC.

There are a few counts of this clone. The chain links TRBV6-5 to TRBJ2-3; D is unclear. The V end was cut by 5 bases, the J end by 3 bases, with 15 bases between. The CDR3 is made up of 15 amino acids. Germline CDR1 and CDR2: MNHEY and SVGAGI. CDR3 coding DNA: TGTGCCAGCAGTCCTAAGACGGGTGGGACAGATACGCAGTATTTT. The encoded protein is CASSPKTGGTDTQYF.

A word on this clone: Compared with germline, one end of the junction differs, possibly owing to a read error. The V call is TRBV19, the J call TRBJ1-1; 9 nucleotides match TRBD1. This CDR3 comprises 14 residues. Per germline, CDR1 LNHDA and CDR2 SQIVND (reference sequence). The CDR3 is CASNIQGANTEAFF. The CDR3 DNA sequence: TGTGCCAGTAATATACAGGGGGCGAACACTGAAGCTTTCTTT. Using reference TRBV19 and TRBJ1-1 for the parts outside the CDR3, the full variable domain is DGGITQSPKYLFRKEGQNVTLSCEQNLNHDAMYWYRQDPGQGLRLIYYSQIVNDFQKGDIAEGYSVSREKKESFPLTVTSAQKNPTAFYLCASNIQGANTEAFFGQGTRLTVV.

The chain carries TRBV27 and TRBJ1-6; D is perhaps TRBD1 (5 bases). The CDR3 has 15 residues. Trimming took off 0 bases at V and 10 bases at J, with 13 bases between the two ends. The V gene's germline CDR1 is MNHEY and CDR2 SMNVEV (reference sequence). In DNA, the CDR3 is TGTGCCAGCAGTTTATCATCCAGGGTTCTGTCACCCCTCCACTTT. Residues: CASSLSSRVLSPLHF.

V and J are TRBV12-5 and TRBJ2-5; tentative D call: TRBD2 (6 bases). Germline V CDR1 and CDR2: LGHNT, FRNRAP. V was trimmed by 7 bases and J by 5 bases, leaving 11 bases between them. The CDR3 covers 12 residues. CDR3 bases: TGTGCTAGTGCCCCGGGAGCGGAGACCCAGTACTTC. Translated, it gives CASAPGAETQYF.

The CDR3 protein is CASSLDRDRGYNEQFF. The DNA for the CDR3 is TGTGCCAGCAGCTTAGACCGCGACAGGGGGTACAATGAGCAGTTCTTC. The chain uses TRBV7-2 and TRBJ2-1; 9 bases match TRBD1. V trimming: 1 base; J trimming: 4 bases; junction bases outside the gene matches: 5. The V gene's germline CDR1 is SGHTA and CDR2 FQGNSA. The CDR3 sequence is 16 residues long.

The genes are TRBV19 and TRBJ1-5, with D hard to call. The CDR3 spans 15 residues. Germline assignment: CDR1 LNHDA and CDR2 SQIVND (reference sequence). V gave up 3 bases and J gave up 0 bases, with 9 bases separating them. CDR3 in DNA: TGTGCCAGTAGTATTTTGGCGGATAGCAATCAGCCCCAGCATTTT. Translating it yields CASSILADSNQPQHF.

This chain uses TRBV6-4 with TRBJ2-1, with 8 bases fitting TRBD2. The CDR3 is made up of 15 amino acids. In germline, CDR1 is MRHNA, CDR2 SNTAGT. V was clipped by 3 bases and J by 8 bases; unmatched bases: 9. Written as DNA, the CDR3 is TGTGCCAGCAGTGAGAGACTAGCGTCGCGTTATGAGCAGTTCTTC. It translates to CASSERLASRYEQFF.

The rearrangement links TRBV4-1 to TRBJ1-2; TRBD1 aligns across 7 bases. V dropped 4 bases and J dropped 4; count of bases not matched to a gene: 9. Germline V gives CDR1 MGHRA, CDR2 YSYEKL. This CDR3 region has 15 residues. CDR3: CASSLAQTGAYGYTF. The CDR3 bases are TGCGCCAGCAGCCTCGCCCAAACAGGGGCCTATGGCTACACCTTC.

V and J are TRBV10-2 and TRBJ2-7, with 10 bases fitting TRBD1. Per the germline V gene, CDR1 is WSHSY and CDR2 is SAAADI. CDR3 length: 16 amino acids. With 6 bases clipped from V and 3 bases from J, the junction kept 11 bases outside the gene matches. CDR3 sequence (DNA): TGCGCCAGCAGAGGGGGGACAGGGGTTTCCCTCTACGAGCAGTACTTC. It is translated as CASRGGTGVSLYEQYF.

The chain couples TRBV7-9 to TRBJ2-3; 8 bases fit TRBD2. V gave up 1 base and J gave up 3 bases; unmatched junction bases: 3. The CDR3 extends over 15 amino acids. Germline V gene lookup returns CDR1 SEHNR and CDR2 FQNEAQ (reference sequence). The CDR3 reads CASSLGAGVTDTQYF. The CDR3 DNA is TGTGCCAGCAGCTTAGGAGCGGGAGTTACAGATACGCAGTATTTT.

V is TRBV19 and J is TRBJ1-5; 9 nucleotides agree with TRBD1. The CDR3 contains 13 residues. The J segment lost 6 bases and the V segment lost 8 bases, leaving 5 bases of the junction unmatched. Germline-derived CDR1 and CDR2 are LNHDA and SQIVND (reference sequence). CDR3 coding DNA: TGTGCCAGTGGGACAGGGTCAACTCAGCCCCAGCATTTT. Translation gives CASGTGSTQPQHF.

V and J are TRBV29-1 and TRBJ2-7; the D is unclear. Trimming took off 4 bases at V and 1 base at J, with 8 bases between the two ends. The CDR3 has 12 amino acids. Germline-derived CDR1 and CDR2 are SQVTM and ANQGSEA. CDR3 in amino acids: CSVGGPSYEQYF. The CDR3 DNA sequence: TGCAGCGTTGGCGGTCCTTCCTACGAGCAGTACTTC.